This T cell receptor (beta chain) was captured in a study of read filtering for tumor transcriptome and immune sequencing. Overall study: Mean patient age was approximately 66 years, range roughly 40 to 80; 17 male, around 15 female.

V was clipped by 5 bases and J by 3 bases; unmatched bases: 1. The germline CDR1 and CDR2 sequences are GTSNPN and SVGIG (reference sequence). This CDR3 contains 11 residues. Regarding this clonotype: Its target is unknown.

Notes on the study in general: Single-read clonotypes: approximately 87% of IR-seq clonotypes (around 3.4% of reads), roughly 73% of RNA-seq clonotypes (approximately 45% of reads). Correlation between methods rose after single-read clonotypes were removed.

The library was built from approximately 400 ng RNA with molecular barcoded adaptors for alpha/delta and beta/gamma chains. One entry per CDR3 protein results from TCRdb running MiXCR on the reads. The repertoire has around 48,000 distinct CDR3 sequences, roughly 19% of them found once; the top ten carry just over 15%. Sampling of bone marrow took place during active disease in every patient. This TCR was sampled from a donor aged 40 or older with multiple myeloma. J is TRBJ2-7 and V is TRBV30; 7 nucleotides line up with TRBD2. Sample: a population of CD138-negative cells sorted from bone marrow. The CDR3 sequence: CAWGGGYEQYF. The CDR3 DNA reads as TGTGCCTGGGGGGGGGGCTACGAGCAGTACTTC.